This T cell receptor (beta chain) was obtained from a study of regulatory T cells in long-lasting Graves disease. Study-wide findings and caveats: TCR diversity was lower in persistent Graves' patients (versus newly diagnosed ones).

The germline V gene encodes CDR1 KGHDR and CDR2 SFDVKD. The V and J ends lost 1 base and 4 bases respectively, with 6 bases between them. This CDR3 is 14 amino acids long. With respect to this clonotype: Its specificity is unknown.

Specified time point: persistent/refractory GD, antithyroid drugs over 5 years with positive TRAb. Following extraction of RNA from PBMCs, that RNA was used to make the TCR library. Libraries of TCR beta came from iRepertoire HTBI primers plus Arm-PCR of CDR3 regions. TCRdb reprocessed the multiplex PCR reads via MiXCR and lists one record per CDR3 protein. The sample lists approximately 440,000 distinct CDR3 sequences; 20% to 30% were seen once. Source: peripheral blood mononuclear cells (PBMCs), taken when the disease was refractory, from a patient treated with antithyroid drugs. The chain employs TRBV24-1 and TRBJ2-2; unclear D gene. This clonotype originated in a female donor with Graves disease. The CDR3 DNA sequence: TGTGCCACCAGTGATTTTTTACCCACCGGGGAGCTGTTTTTT. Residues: CATSDFLPTGELFF.